The 11 T cell receptor beta chains in this list originate from one sample, sequenced in a study of beta chain features in type 1 diabetes. What was sequenced were expressed TCRB transcripts, since all of the isolated RNA had been reverse transcribed. Libraries were prepared by immunoSEQ multiplex PCR; TCRdb keeps only in-frame clonotypes and omits some of them. In the table there are about half a million clones, 30% of which are singletons. What was sequenced was naive CD4+ T cells from blood. These receptors were collected from a man between 18 and 35 years old in good health.

V and J are TRBV6-6 and TRBJ2-3; TRBD2 agrees at 7 bases. The CDR3 spans 14 residues. Unmatched junction bases numbered 10, after V lost 8 bases and J lost 5 bases. Per germline, CDR1 MNHNY and CDR2 SVGAGI (reference sequence). CDR3 DNA: TGTGCCAGCCAAAGGGAGGGCCAGGAAGATACGCAGTATTTT. Translated, it gives CASQREGQEDTQYF.

This clone was counted only a few times. This chain joins TRBV4-3 and TRBJ2-7, with 7 nucleotides matching TRBD1. This CDR3 spans 15 amino acids. The V gene end was trimmed by 2 bases and the J gene end by 3 bases; junction bases not matched to a gene: 7. Germline CDR1 and CDR2: LGHNA and YSLEER. CDR3 residues: CASSQTGDPLYEQYF. Here the CDR3 DNA reads TGCGCCAGCAGCCAAACAGGGGATCCCCTCTACGAGCAGTACTTC.

This clone was observed a handful of times. The rearrangement joins TRBV7-9 to TRBJ2-1; 7 bases align to TRBD1. This CDR3 has 13 amino acids. J lost 7 bases, V lost 6 bases, and 6 bases had no gene match. Germline V lookup: CDR1 SEHNR, CDR2 FQNEAQ (reference sequence). The CDR3 loop reads CASSRTGTNEQFF. Written as DNA, the CDR3 is TGTGCCAGCAGTCGGACAGGTACGAATGAGCAGTTCTTC.

Notes on this clone: A junction end diverges from the germline sequence, so it may reflect a read error. The V and J genes are TRBV28 and TRBJ2-5; D assignment may be TRBD1 or TRBD2 (5 bases each). The germline V gene encodes CDR1 MDHEN and CDR2 SYDVKM. This CDR3 contains 10 residues. Here the CDR3 reads CGTVRETQYF. CDR3 DNA sequence: TGCGGGACGGTTAGAGAGACCCAGTACTTC.

This clone was detected a few times. V gene TRBV6-5 combines with J gene TRBJ1-3; 7 bases agree with TRBD1. The CDR3 totals 12 residues. With V trimmed by 9 bases and J by 3 bases, 2 bases remained unmatched. Looked up from germline, CDR1 is MNHEY and CDR2 is SVGAGI. This CDR3 reads CASWTGGNTIYF. The CDR3 DNA reads TGTGCCAGTTGGACAGGTGGAAACACCATATATTTT.

The V gene is TRBV5-1, the J gene TRBJ2-2; D gene uncertain. CDR3 length: 15 amino acids. The germline CDR1 and CDR2 sequences are SGHRS and YFSETQ. Trimming left V 0 bases short and J 4 bases short, with 10 bases between. The CDR3 loop reads CASSLAWSGTGELFF. In DNA form, the CDR3 reads TGCGCCAGCAGCTTGGCGTGGAGTGGCACCGGGGAGCTGTTTTTT.

This chain uses TRBV6-6 with TRBJ1-2; the D is unclear. The CDR3 totals 14 residues. CDR1 and CDR2 from the germline V gene are MNHNY and SVGAGI (reference sequence). V was pared by 5 bases and J by 8 bases, with 18 bases between. This CDR3 reads CASSNTDGPGGYTF. The CDR3, as DNA: TGTGCCAGCAGTAACACGGACGGTCCCGGAGGCTACACCTTC.

This chain links TRBV5-1 with TRBJ2-7; D perhaps matches TRBD1 (7 bases). The CDR3 has 15 residues. Germline V gene lookup returns CDR1 SGHRS and CDR2 YFSETQ. V dropped 0 bases and J dropped 9 bases, with 19 bases sitting between them. The CDR3 bases are TGCGCCAGCAGCTTGGACGGACAGGACTACGCGGGGCAGTACTTC. Translated, it gives CASSLDGQDYAGQYF.

V usage is TRBV28 and J usage is TRBJ2-3, with D perhaps TRBD2 (5 bases). Trimming took off 6 bases at V and 4 bases at J, with 14 bases between the two ends. Germline CDR1 MDHEN, CDR2 SYDVKM. This CDR3 has 14 amino acids. CDR3 nucleotide sequence: TGTGCCAGCAGGGGAGATCCCCCCGCAGATACGCAGTATTTT. Translated: CASRGDPPADTQYF.

This clone has just a few counts. V is TRBV10-3 and J is TRBJ2-7; D is uncertain. V was shortened by 6 bases and J by 2 bases, with 8 bases between the two germline ends. Germline V gene data show CDR1 as ENHRY and CDR2 as SYGVKD. The CDR3 runs to 12 residues. CDR3 loop: CAIRTRTYEQYF. The CDR3 DNA reads TGTGCCATCAGAACCAGGACCTACGAGCAGTACTTC.

V is TRBV5-4 and J is TRBJ2-7; TRBD2 is a possible D gene (6 bases). With 2 bases removed from V and 6 bases from J, the gap between germline ends came to 9 bases. Germline V lookup: CDR1 SGHNT, CDR2 YYREEE (reference sequence). The CDR3 runs to 12 residues. Here the CDR3 reads CASSFRRGEQYF. The CDR3 bases are TGTGCCAGCAGCTTCCGGCGGGGCGAGCAGTACTTC.